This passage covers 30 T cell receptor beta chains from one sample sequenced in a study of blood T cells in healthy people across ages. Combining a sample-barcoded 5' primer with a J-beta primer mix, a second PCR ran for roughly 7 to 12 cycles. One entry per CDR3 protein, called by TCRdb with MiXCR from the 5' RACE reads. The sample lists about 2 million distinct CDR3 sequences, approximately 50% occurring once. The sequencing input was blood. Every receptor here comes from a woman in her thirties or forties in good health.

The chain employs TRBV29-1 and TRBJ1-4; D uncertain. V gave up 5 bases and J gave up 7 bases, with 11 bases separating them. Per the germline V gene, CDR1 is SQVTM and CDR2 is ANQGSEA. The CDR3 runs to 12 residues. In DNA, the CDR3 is TGCAGCGTTCTTAGCACGGGTGAAAAACTGTTTTTT. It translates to CSVLSTGEKLFF.

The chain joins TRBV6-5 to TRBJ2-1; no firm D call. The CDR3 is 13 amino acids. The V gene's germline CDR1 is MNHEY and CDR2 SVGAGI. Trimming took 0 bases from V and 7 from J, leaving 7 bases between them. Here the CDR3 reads CASSYSPANEQFF. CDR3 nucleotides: TGTGCCAGCAGTTACTCTCCAGCAAATGAGCAGTTCTTC.

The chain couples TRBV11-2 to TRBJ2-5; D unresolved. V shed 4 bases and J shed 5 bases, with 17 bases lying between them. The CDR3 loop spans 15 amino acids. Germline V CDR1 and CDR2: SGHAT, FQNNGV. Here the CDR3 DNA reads TGTGCCAGCAGCTCCGGACCCTTGCCAAGGGAGACCCAGTACTTC. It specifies CASSSGPLPRETQYF.

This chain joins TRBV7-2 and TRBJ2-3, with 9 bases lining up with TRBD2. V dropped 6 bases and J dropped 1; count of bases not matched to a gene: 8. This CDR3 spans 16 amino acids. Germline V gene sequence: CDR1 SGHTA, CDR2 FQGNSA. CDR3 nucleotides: TGTGCCAGCAGTCCTGTTAGCGGGGGTCGCACAGATACGCAGTATTTT. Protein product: CASSPVSGGRTDTQYF.

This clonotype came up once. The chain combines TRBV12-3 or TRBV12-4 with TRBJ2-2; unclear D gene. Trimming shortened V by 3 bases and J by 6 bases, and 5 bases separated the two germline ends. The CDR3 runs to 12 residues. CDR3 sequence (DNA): TGTGCCAGCAGTTTTTATTCCGGGGAGCTGTTTTTT. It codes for CASSFYSGELFF.

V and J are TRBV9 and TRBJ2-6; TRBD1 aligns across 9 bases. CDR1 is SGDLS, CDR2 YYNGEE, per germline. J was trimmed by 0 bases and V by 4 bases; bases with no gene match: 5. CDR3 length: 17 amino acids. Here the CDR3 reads CASSPGQGCSGANVLTF. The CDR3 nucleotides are TGTGCCAGCAGCCCAGGACAGGGGTGCTCTGGGGCCAACGTCCTGACTTTC.

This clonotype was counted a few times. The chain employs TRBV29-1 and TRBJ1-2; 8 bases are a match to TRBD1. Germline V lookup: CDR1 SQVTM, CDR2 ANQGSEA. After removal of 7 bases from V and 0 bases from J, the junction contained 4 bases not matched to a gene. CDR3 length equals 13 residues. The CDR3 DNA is TGCAGCGGGGGACAGGCCTCTAACTATGGCTACACCTTC. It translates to CSGGQASNYGYTF.

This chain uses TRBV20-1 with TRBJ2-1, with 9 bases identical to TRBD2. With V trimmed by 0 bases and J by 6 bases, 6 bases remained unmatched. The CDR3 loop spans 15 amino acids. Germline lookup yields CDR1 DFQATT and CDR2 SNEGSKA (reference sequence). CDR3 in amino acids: CSARDPKRGANEQFF. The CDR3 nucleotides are TGCAGTGCTAGAGATCCTAAGCGGGGGGCCAATGAGCAGTTCTTC.

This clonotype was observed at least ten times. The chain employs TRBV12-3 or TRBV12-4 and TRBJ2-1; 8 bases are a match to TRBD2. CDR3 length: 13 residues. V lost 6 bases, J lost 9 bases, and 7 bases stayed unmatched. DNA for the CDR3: TGTGCCAGCAGCCGGGGGGGCCTGGGTGAGCAGTTCTTC. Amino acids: CASSRGGLGEQFF.

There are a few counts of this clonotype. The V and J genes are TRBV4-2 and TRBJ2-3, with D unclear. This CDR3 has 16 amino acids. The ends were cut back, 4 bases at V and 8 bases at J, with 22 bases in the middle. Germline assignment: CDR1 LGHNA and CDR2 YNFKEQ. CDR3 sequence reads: CASSPRGEALLSTQYF. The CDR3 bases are TGTGCCAGCAGCCCTCGAGGCGAAGCGTTATTGTCTACGCAGTATTTT.

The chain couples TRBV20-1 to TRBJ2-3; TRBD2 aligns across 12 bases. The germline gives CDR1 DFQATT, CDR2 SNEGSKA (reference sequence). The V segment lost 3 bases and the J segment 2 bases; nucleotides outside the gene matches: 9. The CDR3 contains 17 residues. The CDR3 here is CSARSPSGGGVTDTQYF. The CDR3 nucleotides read TGCAGTGCTAGGTCACCTAGCGGGGGGGGAGTCACAGATACGCAGTATTTT.

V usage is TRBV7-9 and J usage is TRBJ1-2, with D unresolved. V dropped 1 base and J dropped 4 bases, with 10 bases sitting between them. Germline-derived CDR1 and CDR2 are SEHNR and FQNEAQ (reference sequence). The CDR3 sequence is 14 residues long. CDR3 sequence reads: CASSLETVGYGYTF. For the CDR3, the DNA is TGTGCCAGCAGCTTAGAAACAGTAGGCTATGGCTACACCTTC.

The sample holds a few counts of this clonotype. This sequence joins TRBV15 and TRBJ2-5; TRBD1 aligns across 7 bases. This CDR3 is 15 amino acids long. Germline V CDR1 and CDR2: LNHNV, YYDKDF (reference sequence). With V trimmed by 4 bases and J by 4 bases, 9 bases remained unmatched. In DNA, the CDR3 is TGTGCCACCAGCACTTCACAGGGGATGGGAGAGACCCAGTACTTC. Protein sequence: CATSTSQGMGETQYF.

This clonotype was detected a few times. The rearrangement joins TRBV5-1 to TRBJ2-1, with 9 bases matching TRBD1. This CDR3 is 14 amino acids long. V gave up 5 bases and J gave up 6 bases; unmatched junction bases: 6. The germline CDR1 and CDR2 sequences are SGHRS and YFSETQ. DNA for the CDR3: TGCGCCAGCAGGTGGGACAGGGACGGCAATGAGCAGTTCTTC. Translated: CASRWDRDGNEQFF.

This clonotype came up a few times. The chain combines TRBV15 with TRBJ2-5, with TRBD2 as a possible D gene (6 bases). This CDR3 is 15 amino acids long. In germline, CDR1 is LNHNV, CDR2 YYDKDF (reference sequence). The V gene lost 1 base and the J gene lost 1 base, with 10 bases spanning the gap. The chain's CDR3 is CATSRVVGGQETQYF. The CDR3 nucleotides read TGTGCCACCAGCAGAGTAGTGGGGGGCCAAGAGACCCAGTACTTC.

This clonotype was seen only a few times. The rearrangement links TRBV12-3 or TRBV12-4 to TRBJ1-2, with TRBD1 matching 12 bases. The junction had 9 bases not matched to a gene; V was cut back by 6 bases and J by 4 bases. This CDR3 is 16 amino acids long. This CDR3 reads CASRGTGGARGYGYTF. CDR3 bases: TGTGCCAGCAGGGGGACAGGGGGCGCGAGGGGCTATGGCTACACCTTC.

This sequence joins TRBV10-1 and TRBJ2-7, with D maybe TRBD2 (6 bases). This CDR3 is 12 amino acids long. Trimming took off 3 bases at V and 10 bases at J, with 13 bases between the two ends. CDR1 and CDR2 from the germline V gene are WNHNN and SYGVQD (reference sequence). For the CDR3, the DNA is TGCGCCAGCAGTGACCACGCCGCGGGACAGTACTTC. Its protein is CASSDHAAGQYF.

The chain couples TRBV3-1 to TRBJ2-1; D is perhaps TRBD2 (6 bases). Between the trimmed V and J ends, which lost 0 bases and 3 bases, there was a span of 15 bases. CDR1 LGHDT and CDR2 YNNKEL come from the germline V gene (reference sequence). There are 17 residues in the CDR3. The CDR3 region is CASSQDMAGTFYNEQFF. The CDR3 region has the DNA TGTGCCAGCAGCCAAGATATGGCGGGGACCTTCTACAATGAGCAGTTCTTC.

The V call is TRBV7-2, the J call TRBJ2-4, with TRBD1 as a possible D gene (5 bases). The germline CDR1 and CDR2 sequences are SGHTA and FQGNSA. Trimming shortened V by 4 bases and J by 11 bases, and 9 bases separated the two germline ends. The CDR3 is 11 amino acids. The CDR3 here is CASSSDSFQYF. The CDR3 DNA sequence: TGTGCCAGCAGCTCCGACAGTTTTCAGTACTTC. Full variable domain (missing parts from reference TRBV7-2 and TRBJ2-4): GAGVSQSPSNKVTEKGKDVELRCDPISGHTALYWYRQSLGQGLEFLIYFQGNSAPDKSGLPSDRFSAERTGGSVSTLTIQRTQQEDSAVYLCASSSDSFQYFGAGTRLSVL.

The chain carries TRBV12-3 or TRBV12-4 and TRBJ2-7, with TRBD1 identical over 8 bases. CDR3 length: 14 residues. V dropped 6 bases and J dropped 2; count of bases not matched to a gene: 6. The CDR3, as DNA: TGTGCCAGCAGGCCGGGACAGGCGACCTACGAGCAGTACTTC. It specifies CASRPGQATYEQYF.

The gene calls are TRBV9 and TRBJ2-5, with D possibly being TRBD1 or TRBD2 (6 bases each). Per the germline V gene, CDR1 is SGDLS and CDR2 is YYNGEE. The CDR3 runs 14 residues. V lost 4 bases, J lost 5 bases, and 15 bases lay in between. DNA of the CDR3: TGTGCCAGCAGCCCTTACGGGGGCCGTGAGACCCAGTACTTC. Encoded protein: CASSPYGGRETQYF.

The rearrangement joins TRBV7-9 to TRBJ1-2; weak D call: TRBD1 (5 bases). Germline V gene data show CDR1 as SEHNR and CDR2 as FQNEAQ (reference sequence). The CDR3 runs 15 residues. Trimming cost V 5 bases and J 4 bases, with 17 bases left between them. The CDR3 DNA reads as TGTGCCAGCAGCCGCCCGTCGGGGCGGGGCTATGGCTACACCTTC. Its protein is CASSRPSGRGYGYTF.

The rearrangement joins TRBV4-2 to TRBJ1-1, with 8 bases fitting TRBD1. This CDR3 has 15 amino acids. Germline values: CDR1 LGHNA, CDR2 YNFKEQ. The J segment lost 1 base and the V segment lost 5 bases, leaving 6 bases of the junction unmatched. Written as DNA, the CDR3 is TGTGCCAGCAGCAAACCGGGACAGGCGAACACTGAAGCTTTCTTT. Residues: CASSKPGQANTEAFF.

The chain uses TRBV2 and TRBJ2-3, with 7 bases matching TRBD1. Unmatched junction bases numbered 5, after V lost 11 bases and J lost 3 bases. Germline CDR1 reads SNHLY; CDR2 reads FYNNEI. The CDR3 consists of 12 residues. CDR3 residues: CAGDRQTDTQYF. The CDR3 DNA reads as TGTGCCGGGGACAGACAAACAGATACGCAGTATTTT.

CDR3 bases: TGTGCCAGCAGTTTAGCGACAGCTGCACAAGAGACCCAGTACTTC. It specifies CASSLATAAQETQYF. The chain uses TRBV28 and TRBJ2-7, with a weak D call TRBD1 (5 bases). The better agreement between TRBJ2-5 and the DNA end casts doubt on the J call. Germline CDR1 MDHEN, CDR2 SYDVKM. The CDR3 has 15 amino acids.

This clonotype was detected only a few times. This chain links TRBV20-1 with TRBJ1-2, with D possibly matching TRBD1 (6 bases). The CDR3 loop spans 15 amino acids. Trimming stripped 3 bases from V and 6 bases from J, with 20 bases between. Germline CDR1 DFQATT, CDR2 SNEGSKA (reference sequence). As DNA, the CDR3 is TGCAGTGCTAGGGAGGGCTTAGGGGGAAAGAATGGCTACACCTTC. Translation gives CSAREGLGGKNGYTF.

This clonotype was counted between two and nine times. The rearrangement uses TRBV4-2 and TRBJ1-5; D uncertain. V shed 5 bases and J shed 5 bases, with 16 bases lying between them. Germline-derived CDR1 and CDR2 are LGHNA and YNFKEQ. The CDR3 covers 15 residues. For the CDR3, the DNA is TGTGCCAGCAGCACCGGGATCTCAGCCTATCAGCCCCAGCATTTT. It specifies CASSTGISAYQPQHF.

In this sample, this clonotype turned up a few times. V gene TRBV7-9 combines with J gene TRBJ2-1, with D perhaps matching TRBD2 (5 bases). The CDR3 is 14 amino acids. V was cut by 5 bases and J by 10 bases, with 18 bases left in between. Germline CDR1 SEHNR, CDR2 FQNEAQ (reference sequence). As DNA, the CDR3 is TGTGCCAGCAGCGCCGGACTTCTCGCGGTCGAGCAGTTCTTC. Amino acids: CASSAGLLAVEQFF.

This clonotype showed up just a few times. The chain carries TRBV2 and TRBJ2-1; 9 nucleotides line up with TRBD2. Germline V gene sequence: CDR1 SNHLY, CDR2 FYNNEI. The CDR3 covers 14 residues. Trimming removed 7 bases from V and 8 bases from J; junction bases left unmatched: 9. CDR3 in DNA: TGTGCCAGCAAACCGGGACTAGCTGTCGATGAGCAGTTCTTC. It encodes CASKPGLAVDEQFF. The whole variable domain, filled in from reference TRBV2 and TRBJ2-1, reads EPEVTQTPSHQVTQMGQEVILRCVPISNHLYFYWYRQILGQKVEFLVSFYNNEISEKSEIFDDQFSVERPDGSNFTLKIRSTKLEDSAMYFCASKPGLAVDEQFFGPGTRLTVL.

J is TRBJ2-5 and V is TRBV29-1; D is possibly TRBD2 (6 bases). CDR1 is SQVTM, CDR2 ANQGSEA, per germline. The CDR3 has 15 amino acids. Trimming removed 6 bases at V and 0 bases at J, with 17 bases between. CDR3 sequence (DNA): TGCAGCGTGACCGCGGGGACGTCTTACCAAGAGACCCAGTACTTC. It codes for CSVTAGTSYQETQYF.